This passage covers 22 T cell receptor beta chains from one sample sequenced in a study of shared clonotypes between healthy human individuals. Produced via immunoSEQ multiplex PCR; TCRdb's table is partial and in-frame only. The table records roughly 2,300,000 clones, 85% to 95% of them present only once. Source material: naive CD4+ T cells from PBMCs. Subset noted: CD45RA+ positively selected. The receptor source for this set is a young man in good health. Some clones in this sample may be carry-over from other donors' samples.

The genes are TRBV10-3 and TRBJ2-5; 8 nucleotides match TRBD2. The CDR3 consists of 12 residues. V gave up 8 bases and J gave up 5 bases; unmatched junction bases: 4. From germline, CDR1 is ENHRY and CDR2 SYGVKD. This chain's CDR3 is CAIRGGLETQYF. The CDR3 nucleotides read TGTGCCATCCGGGGGGGGCTGGAGACCCAGTACTTC.

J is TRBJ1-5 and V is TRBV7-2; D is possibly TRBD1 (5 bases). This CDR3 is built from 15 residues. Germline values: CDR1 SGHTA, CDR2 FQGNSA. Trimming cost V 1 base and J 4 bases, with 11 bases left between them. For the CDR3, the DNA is TGTGCCAGCAGCTTAGTGAGACAGTGGAATCAGCCCCAGCATTTT. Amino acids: CASSLVRQWNQPQHF.

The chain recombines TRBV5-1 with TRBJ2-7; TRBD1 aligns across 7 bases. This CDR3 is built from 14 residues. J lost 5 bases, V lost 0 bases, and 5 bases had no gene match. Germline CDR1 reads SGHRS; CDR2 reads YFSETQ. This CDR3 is CASSLATGLDEQYF. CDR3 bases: TGCGCCAGCAGCTTGGCGACAGGGCTGGACGAGCAGTACTTC.

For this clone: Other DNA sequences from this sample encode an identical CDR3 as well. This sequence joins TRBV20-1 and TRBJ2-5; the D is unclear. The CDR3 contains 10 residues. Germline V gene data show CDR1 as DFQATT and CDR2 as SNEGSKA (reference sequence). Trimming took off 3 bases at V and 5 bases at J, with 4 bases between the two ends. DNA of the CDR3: TGCAGTGCTAGGTGGGAGACCCAGTACTTC. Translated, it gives CSARWETQYF.

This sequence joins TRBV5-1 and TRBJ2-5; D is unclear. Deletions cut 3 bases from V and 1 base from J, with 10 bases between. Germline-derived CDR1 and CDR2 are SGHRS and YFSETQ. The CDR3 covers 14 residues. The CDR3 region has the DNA TGCGCCAGCAGCTCATACAGACTCCAAGAGACCCAGTACTTC. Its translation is CASSSYRLQETQYF.

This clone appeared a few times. The CDR3 bases are TGTGCCAGCAGCGCAACAGAGATCACTGAAGCTTTCTTT. Translating gives CASSATEITEAFF. V usage is TRBV7-9 and J usage is TRBJ1-1; D call uncertain. Trimming cost V 5 bases and J 4 bases, with 11 bases left between them. This CDR3 comprises 13 residues. The germline V gene has CDR1 SEHNR and CDR2 FQNEAQ (reference sequence). Full variable domain (outside the CDR3, taken from reference TRBV7-9 and TRBJ1-1): DTGVSQNPRHKITKRGQNVTFRCDPISEHNRLYWYRQTLGQGPEFLTYFQNEAQLEKSRLLSDRFSAERPKGSFSTLEIQRTEQGDSAMYLCASSATEITEAFFGQGTRLTVV.

CDR3 loop: CASSPQGPPTNTEAFF. The CDR3, as DNA: TGCGCCAGCAGTCCTCAGGGGCCCCCAACGAACACTGAAGCTTTCTTT. The chain carries TRBV5-1 and TRBJ1-1; TRBD1 is a possible D gene (6 bases). Trimming removed 5 bases from V and 1 base from J, with 18 bases in between. This CDR3 is built from 16 residues. Germline V gives CDR1 SGHRS, CDR2 YFSETQ.

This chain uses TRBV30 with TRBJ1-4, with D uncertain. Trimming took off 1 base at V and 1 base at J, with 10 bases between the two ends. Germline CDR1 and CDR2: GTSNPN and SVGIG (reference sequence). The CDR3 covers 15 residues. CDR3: CAWSDTTRTNEKLFF. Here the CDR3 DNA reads TGTGCCTGGAGTGATACGACCAGAACTAATGAAAAACTGTTTTTT.

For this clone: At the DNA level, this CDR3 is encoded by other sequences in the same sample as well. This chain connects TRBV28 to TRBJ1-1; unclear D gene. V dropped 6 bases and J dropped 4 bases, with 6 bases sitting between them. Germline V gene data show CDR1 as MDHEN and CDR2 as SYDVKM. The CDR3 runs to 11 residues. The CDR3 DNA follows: TGTGCCAGCAGGAGTCCCACTGAAGCTTTCTTT. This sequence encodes CASRSPTEAFF.

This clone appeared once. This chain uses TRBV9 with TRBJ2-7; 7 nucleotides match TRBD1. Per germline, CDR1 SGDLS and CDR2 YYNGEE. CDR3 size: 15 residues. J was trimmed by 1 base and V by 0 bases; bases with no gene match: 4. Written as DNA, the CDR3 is TGTGCCAGCAGCGTAGGACCAGGGGGTTCCTACGAGCAGTACTTC. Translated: CASSVGPGGSYEQYF. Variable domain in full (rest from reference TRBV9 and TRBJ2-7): DSGVTQTPKHLITATGQRVTLRCSPRSGDLSVYWYQQSLDQGLQFLIQYYNGEERAKGNILERFSAQQFPDLHSELNLSSLELGDSALYFCASSVGPGGSYEQYFGPGTRLTVT.

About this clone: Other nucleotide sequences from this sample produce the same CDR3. The chain's CDR3 is CASSPPRQGSYEQYF. CDR3 in DNA: TGTGCCAGCTCACCACCACGACAGGGGTCCTACGAGCAGTACTTC. This rearrangement joins TRBV18 to TRBJ2-7, with 8 bases that match TRBD1. The germline CDR1 and CDR2 sequences are KGHSH and LQKENI. This CDR3 has 15 residues. V dropped 0 bases and J dropped 1; count of bases not matched to a gene: 2. The whole variable domain, remainder taken from reference TRBV18 and TRBJ2-7, is NAGVMQNPRHLVRRRGQEARLRCSPMKGHSHVYWYRQLPEEGLKFMVYLQKENIIDESGMPKERFSAEFPKEGPSILRIQQVVRGDSAAYFCASSPPRQGSYEQYFGPGTRLTVT.

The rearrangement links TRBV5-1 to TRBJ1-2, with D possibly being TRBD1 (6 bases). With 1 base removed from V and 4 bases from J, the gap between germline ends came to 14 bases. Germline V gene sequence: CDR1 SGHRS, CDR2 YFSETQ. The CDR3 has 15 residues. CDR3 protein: CASSLRSEGGYGYTF. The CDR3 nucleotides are TGCGCCAGCAGCTTGAGGTCCGAGGGGGGCTATGGCTACACCTTC.

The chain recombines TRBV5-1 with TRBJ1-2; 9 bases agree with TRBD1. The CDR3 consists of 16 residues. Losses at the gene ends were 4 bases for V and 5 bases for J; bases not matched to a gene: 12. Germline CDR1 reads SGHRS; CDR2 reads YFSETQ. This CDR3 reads CASSLRNRDRVYGYTF. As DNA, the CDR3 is TGCGCCAGCAGCCTCCGAAACCGGGACAGGGTTTATGGCTACACCTTC.

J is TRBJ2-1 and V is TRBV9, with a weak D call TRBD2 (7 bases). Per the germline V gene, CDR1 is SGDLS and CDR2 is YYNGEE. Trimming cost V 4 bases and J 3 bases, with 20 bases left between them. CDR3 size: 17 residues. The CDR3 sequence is CASSYTPSGGLYNEQFF. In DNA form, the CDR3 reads TGTGCCAGCAGCTATACTCCTTCCGGGGGGCTCTACAATGAGCAGTTCTTC.

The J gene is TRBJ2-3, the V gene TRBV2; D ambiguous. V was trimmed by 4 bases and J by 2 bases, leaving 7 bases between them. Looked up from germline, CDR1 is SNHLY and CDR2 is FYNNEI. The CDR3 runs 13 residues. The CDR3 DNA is TGTGCCAGCAGTGTAGAGTACACAGATACGCAGTATTTT. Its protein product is CASSVEYTDTQYF.

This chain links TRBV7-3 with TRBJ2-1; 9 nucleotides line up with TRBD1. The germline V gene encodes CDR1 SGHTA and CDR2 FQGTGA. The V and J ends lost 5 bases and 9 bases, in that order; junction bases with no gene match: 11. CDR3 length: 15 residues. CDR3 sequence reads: CASSPRQGGPAEQFF. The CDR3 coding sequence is TGTGCCAGCAGCCCCCGACAGGGGGGTCCCGCTGAGCAGTTCTTC.

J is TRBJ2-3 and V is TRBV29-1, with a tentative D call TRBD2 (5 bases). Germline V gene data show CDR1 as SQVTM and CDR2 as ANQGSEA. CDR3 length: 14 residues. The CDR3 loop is CGLKRRVRTDTQYF. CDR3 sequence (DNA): TGCGGACTGAAGCGGCGGGTTAGGACAGATACGCAGTATTTT.

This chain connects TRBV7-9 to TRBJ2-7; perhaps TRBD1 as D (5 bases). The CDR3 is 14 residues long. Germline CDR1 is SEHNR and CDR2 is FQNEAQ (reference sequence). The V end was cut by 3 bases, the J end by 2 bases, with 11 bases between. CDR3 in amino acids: CASSLQAGTYEQYF. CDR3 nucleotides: TGTGCCAGCAGCTTGCAGGCAGGGACCTACGAGCAGTACTTC.

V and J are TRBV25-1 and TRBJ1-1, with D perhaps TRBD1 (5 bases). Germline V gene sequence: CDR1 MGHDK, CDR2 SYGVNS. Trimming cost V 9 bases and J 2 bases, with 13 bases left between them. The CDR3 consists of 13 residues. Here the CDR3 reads CARGPSGNTEAFF. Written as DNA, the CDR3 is TGTGCCAGGGGACCCTCGGGAAACACTGAAGCTTTCTTT. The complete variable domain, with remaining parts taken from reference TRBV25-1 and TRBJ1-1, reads EADIYQTPRYLVIGTGKKITLECSQTMGHDKMYWYQQDPGMELHLIHYSYGVNSTEKGDLSSESTVSRIRTEHFPLTLESARPSHTSQYLCARGPSGNTEAFFGQGTRLTVV.

The CDR3 region has the DNA TGTGCCAGCAGCTTTGGTGGGACAGGGAAAAACATTCAGTACTTC. Encoded protein: CASSFGGTGKNIQYF. J is TRBJ2-4 and V is TRBV9; 9 bases line up with TRBD1. V shed 4 bases and J 4 bases; nucleotides not matched to a gene: 6. The CDR3 extends over 15 amino acids. Germline V CDR1 and CDR2: SGDLS, YYNGEE.

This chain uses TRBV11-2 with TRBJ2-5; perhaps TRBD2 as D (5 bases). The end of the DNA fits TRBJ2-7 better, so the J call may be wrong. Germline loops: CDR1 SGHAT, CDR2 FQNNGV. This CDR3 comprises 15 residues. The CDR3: CASSSDLARAYEQYF. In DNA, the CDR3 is TGTGCCAGCAGCTCAGACCTAGCAAGGGCCTACGAGCAGTACTTC.

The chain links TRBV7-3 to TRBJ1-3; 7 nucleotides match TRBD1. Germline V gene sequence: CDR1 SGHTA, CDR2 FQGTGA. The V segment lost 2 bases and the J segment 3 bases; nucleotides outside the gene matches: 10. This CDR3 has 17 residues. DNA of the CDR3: TGTGCCAGCAGCTTACTAGGGGGCGCTTTCGGTGGAAACACCATATATTTT. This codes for CASSLLGGAFGGNTIYF. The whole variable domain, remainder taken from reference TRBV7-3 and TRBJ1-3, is GAGVSQTPSNKVTEKGKYVELRCDPISGHTALYWYRQSLGQGPEFLIYFQGTGAADDSGLPNDRFFAVRPEGSVSTLKIQRTERGDSAVYLCASSLLGGAFGGNTIYFGEGSWLTVV.